The text below deals with one TCR beta chain. Its antigen is unknown. The data stem from a study of T cell responses to AZD1222 COVID-19 vaccine. Findings and limits, study-wide: Only a handful of people who got AZD1222 tested seropositive at baseline. The breadth and depth of Spike-specific TCRs increased once two AZD1222 doses had been given. In a largely white British group with more females than males, clonal diversity was possibly underestimated.

Trimming took 1 base from V and 7 from J; bases not matched to a gene: 4. Germline values: CDR1 KGHSH, CDR2 LQKENI. CDR3 size: 14 residues. Clones were sequenced by immunoSEQ multiplex PCR, and TCRdb holds only the in-frame ones, with some missing. The sample includes 120,000 to 150,000 clones, roughly 90% seen only once; the top ten take roughly 1.7%. The sample consisted of peripheral blood, taken 28 days after the second AZD1222 dose. This sequence originates from an adult who received the AZD1222 COVID-19 vaccine. V and J are TRBV18 and TRBJ2-1; 7 bases are shared with TRBD2. CDR3 sequence reads: CASSPLAGENEQFF. The CDR3 region has the DNA TGTGCCAGCTCACCACTGGCGGGAGAGAATGAGCAGTTCTTC. The variable domain in full, completed from reference TRBV18 and TRBJ2-1, reads NAGVMQNPRHLVRRRGQEARLRCSPMKGHSHVYWYRQLPEEGLKFMVYLQKENIIDESGMPKERFSAEFPKEGPSILRIQQVVRGDSAAYFCASSPLAGENEQFFGPGTRLTVL.